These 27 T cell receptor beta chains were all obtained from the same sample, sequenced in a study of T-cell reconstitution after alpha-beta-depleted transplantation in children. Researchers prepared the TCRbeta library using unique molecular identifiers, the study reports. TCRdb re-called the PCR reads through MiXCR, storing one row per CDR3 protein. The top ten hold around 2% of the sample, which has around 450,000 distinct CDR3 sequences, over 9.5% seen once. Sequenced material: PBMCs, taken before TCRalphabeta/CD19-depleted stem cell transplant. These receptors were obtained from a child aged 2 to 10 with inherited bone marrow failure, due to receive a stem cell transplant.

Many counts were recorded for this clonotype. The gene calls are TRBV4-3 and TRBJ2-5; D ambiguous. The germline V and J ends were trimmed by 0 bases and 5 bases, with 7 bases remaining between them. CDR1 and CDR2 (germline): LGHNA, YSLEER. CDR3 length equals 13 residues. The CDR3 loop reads CASSQESWETQYF. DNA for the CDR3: TGCGCCAGCAGCCAAGAGAGCTGGGAGACCCAGTACTTC.

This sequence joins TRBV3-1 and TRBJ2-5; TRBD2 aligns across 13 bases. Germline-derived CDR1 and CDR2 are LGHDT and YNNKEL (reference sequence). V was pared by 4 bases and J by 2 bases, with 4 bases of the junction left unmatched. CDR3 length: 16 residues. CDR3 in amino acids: CASSLKGLAGQETQYF. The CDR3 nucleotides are TGTGCCAGCAGCCTAAAGGGACTAGCGGGACAAGAGACCCAGTACTTC.

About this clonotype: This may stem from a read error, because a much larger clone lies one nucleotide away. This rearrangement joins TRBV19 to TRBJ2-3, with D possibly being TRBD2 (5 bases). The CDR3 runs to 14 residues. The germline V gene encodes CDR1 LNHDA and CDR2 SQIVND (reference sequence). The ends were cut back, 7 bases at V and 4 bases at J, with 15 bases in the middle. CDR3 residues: CASTRGWAADTQYF. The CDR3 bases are TGTGCCAGTACGCGCGGGTGGGCGGCAGATACGCAGTATTTT.

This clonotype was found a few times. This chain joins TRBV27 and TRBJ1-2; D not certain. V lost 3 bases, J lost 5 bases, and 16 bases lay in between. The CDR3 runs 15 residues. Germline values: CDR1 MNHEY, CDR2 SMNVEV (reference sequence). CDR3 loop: CASSLDVSLPYGYTF. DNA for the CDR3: TGTGCCAGCAGTTTGGACGTAAGCCTTCCGTATGGCTACACCTTC.

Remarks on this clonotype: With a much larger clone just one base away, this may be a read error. CDR3 in DNA: TGTGCCAGCAGCTTAGCGGCGACAGGCCCTGATGAAAAACTGTTTTTT. Protein product: CASSLAATGPDEKLFF. V is TRBV7-9 and J is TRBJ1-4; D perhaps matches TRBD1 (6 bases). CDR3 length equals 16 residues. Germline CDR1 and CDR2: SEHNR and FQNEAQ (reference sequence). The V gene lost 0 bases and the J gene lost 6 bases, with 14 bases spanning the gap.

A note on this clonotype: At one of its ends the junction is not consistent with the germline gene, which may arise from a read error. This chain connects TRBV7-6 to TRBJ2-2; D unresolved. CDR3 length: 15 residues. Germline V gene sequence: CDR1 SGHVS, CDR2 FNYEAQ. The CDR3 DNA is TGTGTCAGCAGCCCCGGGTCCGCGAACACCGGGGAGCTGTTTTTT. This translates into CVSSPGSANTGELFF. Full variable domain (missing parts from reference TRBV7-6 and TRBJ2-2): GAGVSQSPRYKVTKRGQDVALRCDPISGHVSLYWYRQALGQGPEFLTYFNYEAQQDKSGLPNDRFSAERPEGSISTLTIQRTEQRDSAMYRCVSSPGSANTGELFFGEGSRLTVL.

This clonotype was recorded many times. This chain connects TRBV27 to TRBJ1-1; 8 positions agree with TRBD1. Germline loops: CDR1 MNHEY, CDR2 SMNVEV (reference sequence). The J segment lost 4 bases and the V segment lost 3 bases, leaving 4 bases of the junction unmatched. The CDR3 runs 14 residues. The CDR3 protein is CASSFDRGGTEAFF. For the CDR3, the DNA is TGTGCCAGCAGTTTTGACAGGGGAGGCACTGAAGCTTTCTTT.

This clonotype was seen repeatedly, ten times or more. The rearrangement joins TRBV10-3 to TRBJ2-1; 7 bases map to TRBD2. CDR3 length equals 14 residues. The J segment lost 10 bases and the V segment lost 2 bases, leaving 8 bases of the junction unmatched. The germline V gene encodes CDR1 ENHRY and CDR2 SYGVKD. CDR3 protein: CAISEDRLADEQFF. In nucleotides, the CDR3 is TGTGCCATCAGTGAGGATAGGCTAGCGGACGAGCAGTTCTTC.

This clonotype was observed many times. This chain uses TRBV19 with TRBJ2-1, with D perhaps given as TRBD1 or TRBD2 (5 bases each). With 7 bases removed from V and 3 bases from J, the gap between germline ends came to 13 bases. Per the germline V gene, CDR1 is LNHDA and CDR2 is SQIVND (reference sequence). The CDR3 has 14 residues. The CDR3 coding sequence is TGTGCCAGTAAAAGAAGAGGGGACTACAATGAGCAGTTCTTC. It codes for CASKRRGDYNEQFF.

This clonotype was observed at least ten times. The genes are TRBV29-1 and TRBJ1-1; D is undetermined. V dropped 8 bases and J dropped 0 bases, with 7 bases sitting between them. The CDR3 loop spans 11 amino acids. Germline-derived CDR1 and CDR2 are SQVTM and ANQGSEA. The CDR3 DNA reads TGCAGCTCACGGGTGAACACTGAAGCTTTCTTT. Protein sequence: CSSRVNTEAFF.

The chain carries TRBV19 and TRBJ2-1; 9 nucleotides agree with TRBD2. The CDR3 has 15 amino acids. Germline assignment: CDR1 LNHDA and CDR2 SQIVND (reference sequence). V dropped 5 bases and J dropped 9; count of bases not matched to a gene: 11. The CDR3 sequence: CASSLGLAYYGEQFF. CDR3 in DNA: TGTGCCAGTAGTCTAGGACTAGCGTATTACGGTGAGCAGTTCTTC.

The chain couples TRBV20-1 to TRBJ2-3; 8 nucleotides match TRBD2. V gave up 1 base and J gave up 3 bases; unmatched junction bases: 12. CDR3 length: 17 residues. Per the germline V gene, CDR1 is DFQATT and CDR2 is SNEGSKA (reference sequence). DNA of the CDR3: TGCAGTGCTAGAGGCCGGGAGGGAGTGTTTGGGACAGATACGCAGTATTTT. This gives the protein CSARGREGVFGTDTQYF.

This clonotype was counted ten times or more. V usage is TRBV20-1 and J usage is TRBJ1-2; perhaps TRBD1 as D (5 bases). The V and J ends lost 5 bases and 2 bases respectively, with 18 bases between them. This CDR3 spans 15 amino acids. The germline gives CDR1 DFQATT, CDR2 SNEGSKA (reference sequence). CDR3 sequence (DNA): TGCAGTGCTTTTTCCAGGGACTTCTACAACTATGGCTACACCTTC. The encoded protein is CSAFSRDFYNYGYTF.

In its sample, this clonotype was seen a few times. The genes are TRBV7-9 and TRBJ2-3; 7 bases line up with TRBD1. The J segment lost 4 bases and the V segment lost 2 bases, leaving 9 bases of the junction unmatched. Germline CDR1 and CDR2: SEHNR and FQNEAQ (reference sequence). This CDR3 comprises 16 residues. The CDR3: CASSLHIQGLADTQYF. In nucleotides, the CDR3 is TGTGCCAGCAGCTTACACATACAGGGGTTGGCAGATACGCAGTATTTT.

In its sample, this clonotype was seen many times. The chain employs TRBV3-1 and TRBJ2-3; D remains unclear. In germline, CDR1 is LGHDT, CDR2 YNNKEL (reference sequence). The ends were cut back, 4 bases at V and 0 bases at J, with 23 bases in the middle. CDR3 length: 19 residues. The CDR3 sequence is CASSLKTAPVISSTDTQYF. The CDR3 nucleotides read TGTGCCAGCAGCCTTAAGACGGCGCCCGTGATATCTAGCACAGATACGCAGTATTTT.

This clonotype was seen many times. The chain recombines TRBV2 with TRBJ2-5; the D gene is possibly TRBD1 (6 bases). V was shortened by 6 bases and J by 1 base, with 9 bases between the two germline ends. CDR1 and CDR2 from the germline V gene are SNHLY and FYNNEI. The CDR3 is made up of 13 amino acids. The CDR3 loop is CASSRDIQETQYF. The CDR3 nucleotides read TGTGCCAGCAGCAGGGACATCCAAGAGACCCAGTACTTC.

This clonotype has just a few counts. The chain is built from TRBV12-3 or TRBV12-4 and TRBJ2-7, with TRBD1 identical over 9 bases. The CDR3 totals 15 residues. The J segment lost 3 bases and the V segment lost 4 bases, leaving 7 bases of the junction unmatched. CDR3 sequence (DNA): TGTGCCAGCAGTTCTAGGCGGACAGGGGTCTACGAGCAGTACTTC. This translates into CASSSRRTGVYEQYF.

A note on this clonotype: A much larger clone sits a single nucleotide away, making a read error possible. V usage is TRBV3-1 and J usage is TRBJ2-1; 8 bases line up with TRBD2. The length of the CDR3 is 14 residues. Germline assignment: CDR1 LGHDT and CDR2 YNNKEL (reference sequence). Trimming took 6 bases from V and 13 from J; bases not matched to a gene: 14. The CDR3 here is CASRNEMTSVHQFF. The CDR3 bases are TGTGCCAGCAGGAATGAGATGACTAGCGTTCATCAGTTCTTC.

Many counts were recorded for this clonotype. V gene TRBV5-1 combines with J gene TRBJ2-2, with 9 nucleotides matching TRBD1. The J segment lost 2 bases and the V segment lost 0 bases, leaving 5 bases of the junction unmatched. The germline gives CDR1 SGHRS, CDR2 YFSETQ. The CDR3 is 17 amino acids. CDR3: CASSLARTGANTGELFF. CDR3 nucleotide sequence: TGCGCCAGCAGCTTGGCAAGGACAGGGGCCAACACCGGGGAGCTGTTTTTT. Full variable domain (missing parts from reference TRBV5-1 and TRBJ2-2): KAGVTQTPRYLIKTRGQQVTLSCSPISGHRSVSWYQQTPGQGLQFLFEYFSETQRNKGNFPGRFSGRQFSNSRSEMNVSTLELGDSALYLCASSLARTGANTGELFFGEGSRLTVL.

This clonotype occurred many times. The CDR3 DNA is TGTGCCAGCAGTTTATTTGCGGGAGGTGGGGAGACCCAGTACTTC. Its translation is CASSLFAGGGETQYF. This rearrangement joins TRBV27 to TRBJ2-5, with 8 bases matching TRBD2. Trimming removed 1 base from V and 5 bases from J; junction bases left unmatched: 6. The length of the CDR3 is 15 residues. The V gene's germline CDR1 is MNHEY and CDR2 SMNVEV (reference sequence).

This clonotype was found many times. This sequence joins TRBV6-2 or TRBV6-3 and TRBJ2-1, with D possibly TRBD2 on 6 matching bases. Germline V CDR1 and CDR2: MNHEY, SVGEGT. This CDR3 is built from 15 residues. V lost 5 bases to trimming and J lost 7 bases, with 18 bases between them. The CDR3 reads CASSPWDQGGNEQFF. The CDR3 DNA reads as TGTGCCAGCAGTCCGTGGGACCAGGGAGGAAATGAGCAGTTCTTC.

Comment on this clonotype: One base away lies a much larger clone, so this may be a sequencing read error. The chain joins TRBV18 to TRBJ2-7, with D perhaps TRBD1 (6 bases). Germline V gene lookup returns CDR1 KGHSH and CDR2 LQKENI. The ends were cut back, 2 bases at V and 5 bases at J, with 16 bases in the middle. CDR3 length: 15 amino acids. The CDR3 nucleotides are TGTGCCAGCTCACCAGCAGCAGGGGCCTACCACGAGCAGTACTTC. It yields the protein CASSPAAGAYHEQYF.

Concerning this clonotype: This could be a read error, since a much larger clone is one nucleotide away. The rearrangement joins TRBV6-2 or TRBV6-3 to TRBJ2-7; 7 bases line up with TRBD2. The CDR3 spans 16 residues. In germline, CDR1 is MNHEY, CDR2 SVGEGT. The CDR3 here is CASSYNLADNSYDQYF. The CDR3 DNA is TGTGCCAGCAGTTATAACCTAGCGGACAACTCCTACGACCAGTACTTC.

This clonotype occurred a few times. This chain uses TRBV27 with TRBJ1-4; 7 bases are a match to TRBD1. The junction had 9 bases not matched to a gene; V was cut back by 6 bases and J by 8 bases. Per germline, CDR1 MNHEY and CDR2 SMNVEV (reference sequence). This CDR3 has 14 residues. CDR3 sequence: CASSRRGGEEKLFF. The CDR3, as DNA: TGTGCCAGCAGCCGCAGGGGGGGTGAAGAAAAACTGTTTTTT.

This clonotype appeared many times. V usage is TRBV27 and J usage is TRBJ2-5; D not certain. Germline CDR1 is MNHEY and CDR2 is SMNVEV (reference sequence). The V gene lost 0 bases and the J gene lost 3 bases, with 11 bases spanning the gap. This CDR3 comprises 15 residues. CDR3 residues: CASSLSMAAKETQYF. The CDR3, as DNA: TGTGCCAGCAGTTTATCGATGGCAGCAAAAGAGACCCAGTACTTC.

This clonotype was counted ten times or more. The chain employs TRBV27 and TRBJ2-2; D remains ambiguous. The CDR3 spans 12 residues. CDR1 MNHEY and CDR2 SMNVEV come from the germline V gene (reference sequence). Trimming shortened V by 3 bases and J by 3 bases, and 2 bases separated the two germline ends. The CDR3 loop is CASSFDTGELFF. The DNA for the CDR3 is TGTGCCAGCAGTTTCGACACCGGGGAGCTGTTTTTT.

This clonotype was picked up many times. The CDR3 bases are TGCAGTGCCGTAGGGTGGGGACCGCGGGGTGAAAAACTGTTTTTT. Translation gives CSAVGWGPRGEKLFF. The chain has TRBV20-1 and TRBJ1-4; weak D call: TRBD1 (5 bases). The CDR3 runs to 15 residues. The germline V gene encodes CDR1 DFQATT and CDR2 SNEGSKA (reference sequence). The germline V and J ends were trimmed by 6 bases and 7 bases, with 21 bases remaining between them.